This TCR beta chain was recorded in a study of blood T cell repertoires in COVID-19. Produced via immunoSEQ multiplex PCR; TCRdb's table is partial and in-frame only. The sample yields approximately 140,000 clones, about 85% seen once. This CDR3 contains 14 residues. Germline values: CDR1 SGHRS, CDR2 YFSETQ. The V end was cut by 4 bases, the J end by 9 bases, with 20 bases between. This chain connects TRBV5-1 to TRBJ2-7; weak D call: TRBD2 (6 bases). Input material: peripheral blood. The sequence derives from a human donor in a cohort sampled during active COVID-19. In DNA, the CDR3 is TGCGCCAGCAGCCCGGGACTGAAGACGTTTGCGCAGTACTTC. Its translation is CASSPGLKTFAQYF.